These 28 T cell receptor beta chains were sequenced from one sample in a study of T cell responses to AZD1222 COVID-19 vaccine. Data came from immunoSEQ multiplex PCR; TCRdb stores just in-frame clones and leaves some out. Of some 100,000 clones detected, more than 85% appear once; the ten largest clones hold 3.1%. This material consisted of peripheral blood, taken 28 days after the second AZD1222 dose. These receptors originate from an adult who received the AZD1222 COVID-19 vaccine.

This clone was counted between two and nine times. The chain uses TRBV14 and TRBJ1-1; D is undetermined. V lost 4 bases, J lost 3 bases, and 9 bases lay in between. CDR1 is SGHDN, CDR2 FVKESK, per germline. The CDR3 totals 13 residues. The CDR3, as DNA: TGTGCCAGCAGCCTCGAGATATACACTGAAGCTTTCTTT. Its protein product is CASSLEIYTEAFF.

This clone was found once. The chain joins TRBV5-4 to TRBJ2-3; 13 bases fit TRBD2. The V segment lost 5 bases and the J segment 2 bases; nucleotides outside the gene matches: 8. The V gene's germline CDR1 is SGHNT and CDR2 YYREEE (reference sequence). The CDR3 is 17 residues long. The CDR3 region has the DNA TGTGCCAGCAGTAATGGACTAGCGGGGGACCCCACAGATACGCAGTATTTT. Protein: CASSNGLAGDPTDTQYF.

Written as DNA, the CDR3 is TGTGCCAGCAGCTATTCAGGTAATCAGCCCCAGCATTTT. As protein: CASSYSGNQPQHF. V is TRBV7-8 and J is TRBJ1-5, with no clear D. Trimming pared 4 bases from V and 4 bases from J, leaving 8 bases between. The CDR3 covers 13 residues. The germline gives CDR1 SGHVS, CDR2 FQNEAQ.

The table lists this clone with a count of one. This chain uses TRBV11-2 with TRBJ2-7, with 9 bases lining up with TRBD1. CDR1 and CDR2 from the germline V gene are SGHAT and FQNNGV. This CDR3 region has 17 residues. J was trimmed by 5 bases and V by 7 bases; bases with no gene match: 18. The CDR3: CASILKGSRTGDNEQYF. In DNA form, the CDR3 reads TGTGCCAGCATCCTTAAGGGATCACGGACAGGGGACAACGAGCAGTACTTC.

V is TRBV4-1 and J is TRBJ1-2, with 12 bases matching TRBD1. Losses at the gene ends were 2 bases for V and 7 bases for J; bases not matched to a gene: 8. CDR1 MGHRA and CDR2 YSYEKL come from the germline V gene. This CDR3 spans 16 amino acids. The CDR3 coding sequence is TGCGCCAGCAGCCAATCGCCCCGGGACAGGGGGCCTGGCTACACCTTC. Its translation is CASSQSPRDRGPGYTF.

The rearrangement uses TRBV2 and TRBJ1-4, with D perhaps matching TRBD1 (6 bases). The CDR3 is made up of 13 amino acids. V was trimmed by 7 bases and J by 7 bases, leaving 13 bases between them. From germline, CDR1 is SNHLY and CDR2 FYNNEI. In DNA, the CDR3 is TGTGCCAGCAACGGGGGGCTCGGTGAAAAACTGTTTTTT. This encodes CASNGGLGEKLFF. The full variable domain, with the rest looked up from reference TRBV2 and TRBJ1-4, is EPEVTQTPSHQVTQMGQEVILRCVPISNHLYFYWYRQILGQKVEFLVSFYNNEISEKSEIFDDQFSVERPDGSNFTLKIRSTKLEDSAMYFCASNGGLGEKLFFGSGTQLSVL.

The rearrangement links TRBV6-5 to TRBJ1-5; 8 bases line up with TRBD1. The ends lost 0 bases at V and 4 bases at J; junction bases unmatched: 5. The CDR3 loop spans 16 amino acids. Germline V gives CDR1 MNHEY, CDR2 SVGAGI. The CDR3: CASSYSPGGPNQPQHF. CDR3 bases: TGTGCCAGCAGTTACTCGCCAGGGGGCCCTAATCAGCCCCAGCATTTT.

The gene calls are TRBV5-4 and TRBJ2-7; 12 bases are shared with TRBD2. With V trimmed by 4 bases and J by 4 bases, 3 bases remained unmatched. Per germline, CDR1 SGHNT and CDR2 YYREEE (reference sequence). CDR3 length equals 14 residues. The CDR3 loop reads CASSLAGGPYEQYF. CDR3 nucleotide sequence: TGTGCCAGCAGCCTAGCGGGGGGGCCTTACGAGCAGTACTTC.

The V and J genes are TRBV9 and TRBJ1-1; 9 nucleotides align to TRBD1. Germline V CDR1 and CDR2: SGDLS, YYNGEE. The CDR3 is made up of 16 amino acids. V lost 4 bases and J lost 1; bases outside the gene matches: 8. The CDR3 sequence is CASSPRDRVPNTEAFF. The CDR3, as DNA: TGTGCCAGCAGCCCGAGGGACAGGGTCCCGAACACTGAAGCTTTCTTT.

This chain links TRBV6-5 with TRBJ2-6; no reliable D call. The germline V gene has CDR1 MNHEY and CDR2 SVGAGI. Trimming cost V 2 bases and J 0 bases, with 5 bases left between them. This CDR3 is 15 amino acids long. The chain's CDR3 is CASSYGVSGANVLTF. CDR3 DNA sequence: TGTGCCAGCAGTTACGGAGTCTCTGGGGCCAACGTCCTGACTTTC.

The chain has TRBV7-9 and TRBJ2-5, with TRBD2 matching over 10 bases. The CDR3 totals 15 residues. CDR1 is SEHNR, CDR2 FQNEAQ, per germline (reference sequence). Trimming took 3 bases from V and 4 from J; bases not matched to a gene: 5. DNA of the CDR3: TGTGCCAGCAGCTTTAGCGGGGGGCCGGTAGAGACCCAGTACTTC. Amino acid sequence: CASSFSGGPVETQYF.

The chain combines TRBV18 with TRBJ1-2, with D tentatively TRBD1 (6 bases). Germline CDR1 KGHSH, CDR2 LQKENI. V was cut by 3 bases and J by 6 bases, with 17 bases left in between. The CDR3 is made up of 15 amino acids. In nucleotides, the CDR3 is TGTGCCAGCTCACCCATACCGGGGGGCGCGAATGGCTACACCTTC. Protein: CASSPIPGGANGYTF.

The J gene is TRBJ1-2, the V gene TRBV6-1; D gene unclear. Trimming shortened V by 0 bases and J by 7 bases, and 9 bases separated the two germline ends. Germline lookup yields CDR1 MNHNS and CDR2 SASEGT. This CDR3 has 13 residues. The CDR3: CASSEAYESGYTF. CDR3 DNA sequence: TGTGCCAGCAGTGAAGCTTATGAGAGTGGCTACACCTTC.

The CDR3 DNA reads TGTGCCAGCAGCTTAGAATTTGGAGGTTTCTCTGGAAACACCATATATTTT. This codes for CASSLEFGGFSGNTIYF. The genes are TRBV7-2 and TRBJ1-3; the D is unclear. This CDR3 spans 17 amino acids. Trimming shortened V by 1 base and J by 0 bases, and 13 bases separated the two germline ends. Per the germline V gene, CDR1 is SGHTA and CDR2 is FQGNSA.

CDR3 residues: CSAKSSYEQYF. In DNA, the CDR3 is TGCAGTGCTAAAAGCTCCTACGAGCAGTACTTC. This chain links TRBV20-1 with TRBJ2-7, with D unclear. CDR1 and CDR2 from the germline V gene are DFQATT and SNEGSKA (reference sequence). CDR3 length equals 11 residues. V was clipped by 4 bases and J by 0 bases, with 4 bases between them.

This chain uses TRBV12-2 with TRBJ1-4. TRBV12-2 is a pseudogene. This CDR3 contains 15 residues. The DNA for the CDR3 is TGTGCAAGTCGCTTGGGCGGCAGGGAGAGTGAAAAACTGTTTTTT. This gives the protein CASRLGGRESEKLFF.

The V call is TRBV7-3, the J call TRBJ2-1, with D possibly being TRBD1 or TRBD2 (5 bases each). Between the trimmed V and J ends, which lost 6 bases and 9 bases, there was a span of 15 bases. Per the germline V gene, CDR1 is SGHTA and CDR2 is FQGTGA. CDR3 length: 13 amino acids. The CDR3 region is CASSKGSGGEQFF. Written as DNA, the CDR3 is TGTGCCAGCAGTAAGGGGTCCGGAGGTGAGCAGTTCTTC.

The chain has TRBV19 and TRBJ2-3; TRBD1 aligns across 8 bases. V was clipped by 9 bases and J by 3 bases; unmatched bases: 5. The CDR3 spans 13 residues. In germline, CDR1 is LNHDA, CDR2 SQIVND (reference sequence). The CDR3 nucleotides are TGTGCCAGCAGAGACAGGGGAACAGATACGCAGTATTTT. Its protein is CASRDRGTDTQYF. The full variable domain, rest sourced from reference TRBV19 and TRBJ2-3, is DGGITQSPKYLFRKEGQNVTLSCEQNLNHDAMYWYRQDPGQGLRLIYYSQIVNDFQKGDIAEGYSVSREKKESFPLTVTSAQKNPTAFYLCASRDRGTDTQYFGPGTRLTVL.

The chain uses TRBV28 and TRBJ2-1; possible D gene TRBD2, 5 bases. Trimming cost V 5 bases and J 2 bases, with 13 bases left between them. Germline V gene data show CDR1 as MDHEN and CDR2 as SYDVKM. CDR3 length: 15 amino acids. CDR3 sequence: CASSPLYGAYNEQFF. The CDR3 bases are TGTGCCAGCAGTCCCCTCTACGGGGCCTACAATGAGCAGTTCTTC.

This CDR3 is CASSLAPTGLNTEAFF. CDR3 sequence (DNA): TGCGCCAGCAGCCTTGCCCCGACAGGACTGAACACTGAAGCTTTCTTT. The rearrangement links TRBV5-1 to TRBJ1-1; tentative D call: TRBD1 (6 bases). The CDR3 loop spans 16 amino acids. Germline V lookup: CDR1 SGHRS, CDR2 YFSETQ. Trimming cost V 4 bases and J 0 bases, with 16 bases left between them.

The J gene is TRBJ1-4, the V gene TRBV2; 7 nucleotides agree with TRBD1. V shed 4 bases, J shed 7 bases, and the junction held 9 bases outside the gene matches. The CDR3 consists of 15 residues. Germline CDR1 SNHLY, CDR2 FYNNEI. CDR3 nucleotide sequence: TGTGCCAGCAGTGGAACAGGGGCTGCCGGTGAAAAACTGTTTTTT. This sequence encodes CASSGTGAAGEKLFF.

This clone was detected only once. This chain uses TRBV4-1 with TRBJ1-2; 7 bases match TRBD1. This CDR3 comprises 16 residues. Germline lookup yields CDR1 MGHRA and CDR2 YSYEKL. With V trimmed by 1 base and J by 6 bases, 11 bases remained unmatched. The chain's CDR3 is CASSQVPGGRKDGYTF. CDR3 in DNA: TGCGCCAGCAGCCAAGTTCCAGGGGGGAGGAAGGATGGCTACACCTTC.

The V call is TRBV28, the J call TRBJ1-2, with D unresolved. The CDR3 covers 12 residues. The V and J ends lost 3 bases and 8 bases respectively, with 10 bases between them. Germline CDR1 is MDHEN and CDR2 is SYDVKM. CDR3 nucleotide sequence: TGTGCCAGCAGTTTTGGCTTAGAAGGCTACACCTTC. As protein: CASSFGLEGYTF.

CDR3 residues: CASRTDTREICQYF. For the CDR3, the DNA is TGTGCCAGCAGGACTGACACCCGGGAAATATGCCAGTATTTT. The rearrangement links TRBV6-4 to TRBJ2-3; maybe TRBD2 (5 bases). The CDR3 loop spans 14 amino acids. Trimming took off 6 bases at V and 12 bases at J, with 22 bases between the two ends. The germline V gene has CDR1 MRHNA and CDR2 SNTAGT.

This chain connects TRBV7-9 to TRBJ2-5, with 13 bases that match TRBD2. This CDR3 is 16 amino acids long. Germline CDR1 reads SEHNR; CDR2 reads FQNEAQ (reference sequence). J was trimmed by 0 bases and V by 5 bases; bases with no gene match: 3. As DNA, the CDR3 is TGTGCCAGCAGCACGGGACTAGCGGGGTACCAAGAGACCCAGTACTTC. Translation: CASSTGLAGYQETQYF.

The chain employs TRBV5-1 and TRBJ1-1; D call uncertain. This CDR3 spans 13 amino acids. In germline, CDR1 is SGHRS, CDR2 YFSETQ. Trimming stripped 0 bases from V and 4 bases from J, with 7 bases between. The CDR3 DNA is TGCGCCAGCAGCTTGGGAGGTTTCACTGAAGCTTTCTTT. It translates to CASSLGGFTEAFF.

The sample holds one count of this clone. The junction shows a germline mismatch at one end, possibly a read error. The chain carries TRBV6-2 or TRBV6-3 and TRBJ1-5, with D maybe TRBD1 (5 bases). CDR1 is MNHEY, CDR2 SVGEGT, per germline. The CDR3 is 13 residues long. CDR3 protein: CAGSYWDRQPQHF. The CDR3 DNA reads TGTGCCGGCAGTTATTGGGACCGGCAGCCCCAGCATTTT.

This clone occurred once. CDR3 sequence: CASSLALRVSYEQYF. The DNA for the CDR3 is TGTGCCAGCAGCTTAGCTCTGCGCGTCTCCTACGAGCAGTACTTC. The chain couples TRBV11-2 to TRBJ2-7; no clear D gene. Germline lookup yields CDR1 SGHAT and CDR2 FQNNGV. The CDR3 consists of 15 residues. Trimming shortened V by 1 base and J by 0 bases, and 10 bases separated the two germline ends.